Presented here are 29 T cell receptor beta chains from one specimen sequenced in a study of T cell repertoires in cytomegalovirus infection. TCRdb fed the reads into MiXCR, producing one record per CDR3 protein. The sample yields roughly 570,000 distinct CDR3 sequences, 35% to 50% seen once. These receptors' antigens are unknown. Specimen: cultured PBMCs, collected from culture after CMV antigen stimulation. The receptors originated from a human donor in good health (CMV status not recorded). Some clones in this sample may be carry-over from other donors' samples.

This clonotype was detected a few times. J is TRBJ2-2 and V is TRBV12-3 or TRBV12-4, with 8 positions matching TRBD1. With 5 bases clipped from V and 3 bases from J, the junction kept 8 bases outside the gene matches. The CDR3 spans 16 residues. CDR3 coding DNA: TGTGCCAGCAGTAACCAGGACAGGGCGGACACCGGGGAGCTGTTTTTT. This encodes CASSNQDRADTGELFF.

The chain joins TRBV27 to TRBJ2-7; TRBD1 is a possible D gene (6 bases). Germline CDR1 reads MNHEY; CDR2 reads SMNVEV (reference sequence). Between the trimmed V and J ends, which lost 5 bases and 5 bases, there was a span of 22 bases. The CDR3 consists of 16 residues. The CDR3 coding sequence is TGTGCCAGCAGTCGACGGGGCAGGGGATTCCCCAACGAGCAGTACTTC. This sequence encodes CASSRRGRGFPNEQYF.

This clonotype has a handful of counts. The CDR3 region has the DNA TGTGCCAGCAGTTACTCCTTAGGGGGGATATCCTACAATGAGCAGTTCTTC. This codes for CASSYSLGGISYNEQFF. J is TRBJ2-1 and V is TRBV6-6, with D perhaps being TRBD1 or TRBD2 (6 bases each). CDR3 length equals 17 residues. Germline lookup yields CDR1 MNHNY and CDR2 SVGAGI (reference sequence). Trimming removed 0 bases from V and 1 base from J, with 13 bases in between.

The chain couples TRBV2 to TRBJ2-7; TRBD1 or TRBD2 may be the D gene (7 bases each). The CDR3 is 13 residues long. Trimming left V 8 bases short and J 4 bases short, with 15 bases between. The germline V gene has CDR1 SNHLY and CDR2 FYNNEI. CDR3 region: CASQGEGRYEQYF. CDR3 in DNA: TGTGCCAGCCAGGGGGAGGGCAGATACGAGCAGTACTTC.

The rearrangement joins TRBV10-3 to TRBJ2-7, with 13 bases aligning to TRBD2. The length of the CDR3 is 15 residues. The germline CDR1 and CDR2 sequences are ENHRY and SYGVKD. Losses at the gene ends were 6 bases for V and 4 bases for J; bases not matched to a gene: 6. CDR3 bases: TGTGCCATCAGCCCACTAGCGGGAGGGTCTTACGAGCAGTACTTC. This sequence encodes CAISPLAGGSYEQYF.

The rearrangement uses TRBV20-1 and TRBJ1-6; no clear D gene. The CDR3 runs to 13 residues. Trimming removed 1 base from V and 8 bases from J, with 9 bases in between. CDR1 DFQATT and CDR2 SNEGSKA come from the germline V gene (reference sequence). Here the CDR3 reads CSARGGVDSPLHF. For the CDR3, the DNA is TGCAGTGCTAGAGGTGGGGTGGATTCACCCCTCCACTTT.

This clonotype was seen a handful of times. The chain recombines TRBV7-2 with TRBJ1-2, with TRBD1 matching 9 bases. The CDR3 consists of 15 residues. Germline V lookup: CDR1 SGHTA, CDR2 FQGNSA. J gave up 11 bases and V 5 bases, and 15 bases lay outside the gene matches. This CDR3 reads CASSPGGTGPRVYTF. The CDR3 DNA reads TGTGCCAGCAGCCCGGGTGGGACAGGGCCACGAGTGTACACCTTC. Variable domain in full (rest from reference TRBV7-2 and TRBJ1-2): GAGVSQSPSNKVTEKGKDVELRCDPISGHTALYWYRQSLGQGLEFLIYFQGNSAPDKSGLPSDRFSAERTGGSVSTLTIQRTQQEDSAVYLCASSPGGTGPRVYTFGSGTRLTVV.

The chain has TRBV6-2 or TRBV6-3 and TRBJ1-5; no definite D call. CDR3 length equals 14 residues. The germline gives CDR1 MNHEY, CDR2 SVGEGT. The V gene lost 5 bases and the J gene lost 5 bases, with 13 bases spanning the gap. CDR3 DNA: TGTGCCAGCAGTCCCTCCGGCCCACATCAGCCCCAGCATTTT. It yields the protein CASSPSGPHQPQHF.

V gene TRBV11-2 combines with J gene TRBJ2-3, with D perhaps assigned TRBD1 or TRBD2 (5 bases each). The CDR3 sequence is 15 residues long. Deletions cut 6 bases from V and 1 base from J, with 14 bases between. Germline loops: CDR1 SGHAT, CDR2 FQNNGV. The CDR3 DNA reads TGTGCCAGCAGAACTTACGGGGCGCGCACAGATACGCAGTATTTT. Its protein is CASRTYGARTDTQYF.

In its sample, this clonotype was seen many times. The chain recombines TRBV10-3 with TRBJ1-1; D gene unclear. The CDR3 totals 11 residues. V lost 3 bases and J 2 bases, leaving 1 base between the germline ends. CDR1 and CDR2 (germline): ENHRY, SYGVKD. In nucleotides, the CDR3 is TGTGCCATCAGTGAAAACACTGAAGCTTTCTTT. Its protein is CAISENTEAFF.

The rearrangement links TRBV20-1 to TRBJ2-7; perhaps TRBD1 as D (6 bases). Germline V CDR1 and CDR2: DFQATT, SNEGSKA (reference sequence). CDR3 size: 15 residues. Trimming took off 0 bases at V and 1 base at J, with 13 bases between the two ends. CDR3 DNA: TGCAGTGCTAGAGATAAAGTGACAGGTTCCTACGAGCAGTACTTC. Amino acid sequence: CSARDKVTGSYEQYF.

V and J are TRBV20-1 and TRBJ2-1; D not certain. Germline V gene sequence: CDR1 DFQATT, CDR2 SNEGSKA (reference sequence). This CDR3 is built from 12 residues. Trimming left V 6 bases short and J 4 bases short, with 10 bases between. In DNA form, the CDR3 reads TGCAGTGCCCGGTTCGTATACAATGAGCAGTTCTTC. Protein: CSARFVYNEQFF.

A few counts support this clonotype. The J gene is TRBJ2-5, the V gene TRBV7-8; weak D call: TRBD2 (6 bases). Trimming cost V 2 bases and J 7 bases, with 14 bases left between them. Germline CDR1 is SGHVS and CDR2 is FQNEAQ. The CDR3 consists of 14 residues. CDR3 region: CASSLSGTGRTQYF. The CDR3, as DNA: TGTGCCAGCAGCTTATCAGGCACCGGGAGGACCCAGTACTTC. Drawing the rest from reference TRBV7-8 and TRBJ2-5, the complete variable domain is GAGVSQSPRYKVAKRGQDVALRCDPISGHVSLFWYQQALGQGPEFLTYFQNEAQLDKSGLPSDRFFAERPEGSVSTLKIQRTQQEDSAVYLCASSLSGTGRTQYFGPGTRLLVL.

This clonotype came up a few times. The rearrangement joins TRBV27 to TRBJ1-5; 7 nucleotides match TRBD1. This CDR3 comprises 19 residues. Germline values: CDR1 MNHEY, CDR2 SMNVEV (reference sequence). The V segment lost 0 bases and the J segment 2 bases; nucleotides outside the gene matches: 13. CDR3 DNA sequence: TGTGCCAGCAGTTTATCAGGGGGCGGATTTGTCTATGGCAATCAGCCCCAGCATTTT. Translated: CASSLSGGGFVYGNQPQHF.

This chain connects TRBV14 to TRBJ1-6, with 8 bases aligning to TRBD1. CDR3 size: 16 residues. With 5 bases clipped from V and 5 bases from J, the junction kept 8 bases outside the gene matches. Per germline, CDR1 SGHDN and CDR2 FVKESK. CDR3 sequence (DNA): TGTGCCAGCAGCGCCGACAGGGGAAAGGATAATTCACCCCTCCACTTT. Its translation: CASSADRGKDNSPLHF.

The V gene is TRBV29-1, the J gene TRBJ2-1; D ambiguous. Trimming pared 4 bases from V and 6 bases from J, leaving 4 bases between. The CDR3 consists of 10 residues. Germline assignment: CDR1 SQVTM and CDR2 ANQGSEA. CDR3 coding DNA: TGCAGCGTTGGGAGCAATGAGCAGTTCTTC. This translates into CSVGSNEQFF.

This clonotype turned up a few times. The CDR3 coding sequence is TGTGCCAGCAGCTCGGACAGGGGGCTTTACAATGAGCAGTTCTTC. This sequence encodes CASSSDRGLYNEQFF. The genes are TRBV11-2 and TRBJ2-1; TRBD1 matches 11 bases. The length of the CDR3 is 15 residues. The J segment lost 4 bases and the V segment lost 4 bases, leaving 3 bases of the junction unmatched. Looked up from germline, CDR1 is SGHAT and CDR2 is FQNNGV.

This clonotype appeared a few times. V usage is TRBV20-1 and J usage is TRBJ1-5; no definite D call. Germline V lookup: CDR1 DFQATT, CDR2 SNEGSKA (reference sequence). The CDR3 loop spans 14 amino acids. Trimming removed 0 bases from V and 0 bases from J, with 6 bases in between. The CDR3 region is CSARDFRSNQPQHF. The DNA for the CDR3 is TGCAGTGCTAGAGATTTCCGTAGCAATCAGCCCCAGCATTTT.

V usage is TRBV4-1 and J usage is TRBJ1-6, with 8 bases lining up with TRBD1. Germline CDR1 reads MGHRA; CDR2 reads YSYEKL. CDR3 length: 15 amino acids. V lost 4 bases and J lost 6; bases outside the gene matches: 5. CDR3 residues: CASSPRQGTNSPLHF. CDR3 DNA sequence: TGCGCCAGCAGCCCGCGACAGGGGACTAATTCACCCCTCCACTTT.

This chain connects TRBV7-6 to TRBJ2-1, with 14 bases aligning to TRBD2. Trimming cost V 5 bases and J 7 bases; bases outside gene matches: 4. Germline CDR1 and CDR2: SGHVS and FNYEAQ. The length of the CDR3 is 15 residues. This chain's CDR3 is CASSVGLAGVNEQFF. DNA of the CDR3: TGTGCCAGCAGCGTGGGACTAGCGGGAGTAAATGAGCAGTTCTTC.

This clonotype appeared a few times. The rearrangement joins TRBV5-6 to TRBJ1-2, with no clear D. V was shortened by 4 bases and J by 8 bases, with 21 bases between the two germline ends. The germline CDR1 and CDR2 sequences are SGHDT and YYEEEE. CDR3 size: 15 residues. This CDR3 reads CASSSLDGFWLGYTF. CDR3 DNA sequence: TGTGCCAGCAGCAGCCTGGACGGATTTTGGTTAGGCTACACCTTC.

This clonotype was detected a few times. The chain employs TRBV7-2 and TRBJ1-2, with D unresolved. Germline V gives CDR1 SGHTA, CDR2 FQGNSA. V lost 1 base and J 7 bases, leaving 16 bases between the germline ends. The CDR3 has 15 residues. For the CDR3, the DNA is TGTGCCAGCAGCTTAGGTTCGGGGATAGGGTCTGGCTACACCTTC. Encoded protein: CASSLGSGIGSGYTF.

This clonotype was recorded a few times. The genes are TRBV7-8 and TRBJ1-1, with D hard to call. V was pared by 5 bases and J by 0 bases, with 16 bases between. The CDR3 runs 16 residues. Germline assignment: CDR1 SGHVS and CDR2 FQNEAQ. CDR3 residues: CASSPNTLQMNTEAFF. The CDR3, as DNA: TGTGCCAGCAGCCCGAACACACTCCAAATGAACACTGAAGCTTTCTTT.

Here the CDR3 reads CASSTTGGSYEQYF. CDR3 DNA sequence: TGTGCCAGCAGCACGACAGGGGGTAGTTACGAGCAGTACTTC. The chain carries TRBV7-2 and TRBJ2-7; 9 bases are a match to TRBD1. Losses at the gene ends were 5 bases for V and 4 bases for J; bases not matched to a gene: 6. CDR1 and CDR2 from the germline V gene are SGHTA and FQGNSA. CDR3 size: 14 residues. The full variable domain, in which reference TRBV7-2 and TRBJ2-7 provide the parts outside the CDR3, is GAGVSQSPSNKVTEKGKDVELRCDPISGHTALYWYRQSLGQGLEFLIYFQGNSAPDKSGLPSDRFSAERTGGSVSTLTIQRTQQEDSAVYLCASSTTGGSYEQYFGPGTRLTVT.

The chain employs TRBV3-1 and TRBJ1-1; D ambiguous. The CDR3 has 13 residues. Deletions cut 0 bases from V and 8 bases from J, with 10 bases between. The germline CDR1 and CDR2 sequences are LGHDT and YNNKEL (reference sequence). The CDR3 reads CASSQDGSSEAFF. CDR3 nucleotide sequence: TGTGCCAGCAGCCAAGACGGGTCTTCGGAAGCTTTCTTT. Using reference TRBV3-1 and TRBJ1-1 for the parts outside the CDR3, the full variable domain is DTAVSQTPKYLVTQMGNDKSIKCEQNLGHDTMYWYKQDSKKFLKIMFSYNNKELIINETVPNRFSPKSPDKAHLNLHINSLELGDSAVYFCASSQDGSSEAFFGQGTRLTVV.

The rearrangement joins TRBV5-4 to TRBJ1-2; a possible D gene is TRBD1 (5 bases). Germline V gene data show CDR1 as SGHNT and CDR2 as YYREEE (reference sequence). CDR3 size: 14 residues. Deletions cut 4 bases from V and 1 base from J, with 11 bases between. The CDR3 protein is CASSPGPINYGYTF. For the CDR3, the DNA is TGTGCCAGCAGCCCGGGACCTATTAACTATGGCTACACCTTC.

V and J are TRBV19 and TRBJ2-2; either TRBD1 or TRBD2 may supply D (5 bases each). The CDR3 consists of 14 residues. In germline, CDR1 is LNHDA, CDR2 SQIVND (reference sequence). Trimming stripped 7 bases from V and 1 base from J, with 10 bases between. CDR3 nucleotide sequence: TGTGCCAGTAAACGGGACCGGAACACCGGGGAGCTGTTTTTT. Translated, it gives CASKRDRNTGELFF.

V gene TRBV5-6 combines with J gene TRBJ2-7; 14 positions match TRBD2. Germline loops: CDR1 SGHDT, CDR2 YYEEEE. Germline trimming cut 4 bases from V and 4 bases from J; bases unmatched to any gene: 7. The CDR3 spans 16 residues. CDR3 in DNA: TGTGCCAGCAGCGCCCGGACTAGCGGGAGGAGTTACGAGCAGTACTTC. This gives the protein CASSARTSGRSYEQYF.

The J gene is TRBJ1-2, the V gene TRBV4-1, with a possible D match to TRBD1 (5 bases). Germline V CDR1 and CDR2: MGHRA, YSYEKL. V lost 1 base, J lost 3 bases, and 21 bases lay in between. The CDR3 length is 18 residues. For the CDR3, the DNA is TGCGCCAGCAGCCAAGTGTGGACATTTCTGGGACGATACTATGGCTACACCTTC. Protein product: CASSQVWTFLGRYYGYTF.